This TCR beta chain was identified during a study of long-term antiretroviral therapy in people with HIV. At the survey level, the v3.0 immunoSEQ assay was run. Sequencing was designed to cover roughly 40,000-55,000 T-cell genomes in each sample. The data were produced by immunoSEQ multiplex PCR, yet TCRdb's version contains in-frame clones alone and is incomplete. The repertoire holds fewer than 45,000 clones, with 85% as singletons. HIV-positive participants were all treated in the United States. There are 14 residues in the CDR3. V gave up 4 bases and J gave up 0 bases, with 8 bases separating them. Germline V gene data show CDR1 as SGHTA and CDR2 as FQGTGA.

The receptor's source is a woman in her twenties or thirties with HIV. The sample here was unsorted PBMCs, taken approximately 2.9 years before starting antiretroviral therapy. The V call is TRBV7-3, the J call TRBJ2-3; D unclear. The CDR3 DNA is TGTGCCAGCAGCTCCTCCCGAAGCACAGATACGCAGTATTTT. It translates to CASSSSRSTDTQYF.